This T cell receptor (beta chain) was recovered during a study of OX40 agonist ivuxolimab in advanced cancers. Background on the study: Patients were dosed with the agonistic anti-OX40 (CD134) antibody ivuxolimab. Patients enrolled in dose escalation were diagnosed with hepatocellular carcinoma, melanoma, renal cell or head and neck cancer. Study-level points and caveats: Clonal expansion from baseline to week 6 occurred in both CD4+ and CD8+ T cells.

On this clone itself: Its cognate antigen is unknown.

Data came from immunoSEQ multiplex PCR; TCRdb stores just in-frame clones and leaves some out. This repertoire shows about 100,000 clones, around nine tenths found once; its top ten account for about 0.29%. Looked up from germline, CDR1 is SGHDN and CDR2 is FVKESK. Trimming took off 0 bases at V and 10 bases at J, with 9 bases between the two ends. The CDR3 loop spans 12 amino acids. The TCR was taken from an adult with an advanced solid tumor such as melanoma, head and neck, liver or kidney cancer. V is TRBV14 and J is TRBJ1-2, with D tentatively TRBD1 (5 bases). The source was CD4+ or CD8+ T cells sorted from blood, collected in a trial of the OX40 agonist ivuxolimab. CDR3 amino acids: CASSQDWGYYTF. CDR3 DNA sequence: TGTGCCAGCAGCCAAGACTGGGGGTACTACACCTTC.